This TCR beta chain was sequenced in a study of regulatory T cells in long-lasting Graves disease. Described time point: persistent/refractory GD, antithyroid drugs over 5 years with positive TRAb. There was RNA extracted from PBMCs, and the TCR library was made from it. Arm-PCR of CDR3 regions and iRepertoire HTBI primers were the basis on which TCR beta libraries were built. In TCRdb, the multiplex PCR reads were re-called with MiXCR into one record per CDR3 protein. The table lists a few hundred thousand distinct CDR3 sequences, about 25% of them singletons. The CDR3 extends over 14 amino acids. Germline V lookup: CDR1 DFQATT, CDR2 SNEGSKA (reference sequence). Trimming left V 0 bases short and J 5 bases short, with 10 bases between.

The V and J genes are TRBV20-1 and TRBJ1-4; D gene uncertain. This receptor was identified in a female donor with Graves disease. The material was peripheral blood mononuclear cells (PBMCs), obtained when the disease was refractory, from a patient treated with antithyroid drugs. Here the CDR3 DNA reads TGCAGTGCTAGAGATCCGGGTAACAATGAAAAACTGTTTTTT. The encoded protein is CSARDPGNNEKLFF.